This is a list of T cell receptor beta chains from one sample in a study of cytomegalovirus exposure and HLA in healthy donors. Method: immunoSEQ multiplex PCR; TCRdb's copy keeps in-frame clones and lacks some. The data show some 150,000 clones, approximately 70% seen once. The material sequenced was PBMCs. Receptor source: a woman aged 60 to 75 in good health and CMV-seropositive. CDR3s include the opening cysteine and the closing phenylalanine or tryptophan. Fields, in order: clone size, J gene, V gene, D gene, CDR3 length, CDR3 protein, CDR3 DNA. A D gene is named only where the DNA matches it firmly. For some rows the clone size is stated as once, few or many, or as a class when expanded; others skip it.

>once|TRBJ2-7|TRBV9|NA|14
CASSVANALGEQYF
TGTGCCAGCAGCGTAGCTAACGCCCTAGGCGAGCAGTACTTC
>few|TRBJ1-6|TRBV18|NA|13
CATSGTLNSPLHF
TGTGCCACCTCCGGGACTCTTAATTCACCCCTCCACTTT
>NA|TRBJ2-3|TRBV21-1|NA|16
CASTPIGGGSTDTQYF
TGTGCCAGCACCCCAATTGGGGGCGGAAGCACAGATACGCAGTATTTT
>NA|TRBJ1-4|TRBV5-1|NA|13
CASSPGGFEKLFF
TGCGCCAGCAGCCCGGGTGGTTTTGAAAAACTGTTTTTT
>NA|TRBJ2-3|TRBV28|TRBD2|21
CASSFVPLAGGPGRSSNTQYF
TGTGCCAGCAGCTTCGTCCCTCTAGCGGGAGGGCCGGGGCGGTCATCAAATACGCAGTATTTT
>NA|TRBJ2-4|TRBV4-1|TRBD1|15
CASSHPGQGKNIQYF
TGCGCCAGCAGCCACCCCGGACAGGGAAAAAACATTCAGTACTTC
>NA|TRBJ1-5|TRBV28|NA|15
CASSFTRDGNQPQHF
TGTGCCAGCAGTTTCACCAGGGATGGCAATCAGCCCCAGCATTTT
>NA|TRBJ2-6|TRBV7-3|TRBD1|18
CASSGDRGPSPGANVLTF
TGTGCCAGCAGCGGCGACAGGGGGCCCTCCCCTGGGGCCAACGTCCTGACTTTC
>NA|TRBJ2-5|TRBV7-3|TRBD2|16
CASSLGLAGSGETQYF
TGTGCCAGCAGCTTAGGACTAGCGGGTTCAGGAGAGACCCAGTACTTC
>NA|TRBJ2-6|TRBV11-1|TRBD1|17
CASSRDRDFSGANVLTF
TGTGCCAGCAGCCGGGACAGGGACTTCTCTGGGGCCAACGTCCTGACTTTC
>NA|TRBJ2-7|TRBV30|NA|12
CAWRESSYEQYF
TGTGCCTGGAGGGAGAGCTCCTACGAGCAGTACTTC
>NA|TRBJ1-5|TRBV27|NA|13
CASSLNTHQPQHF
TGTGCCAGCAGTTTAAACACCCATCAGCCCCAGCATTTT
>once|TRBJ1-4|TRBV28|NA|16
CASSLGTWGMAEKLFF
TGTGCCAGCAGTCTCGGGACATGGGGAATGGCTGAAAAACTGTTTTTT
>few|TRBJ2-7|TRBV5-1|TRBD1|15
CASSSTRDSTYEQYF
TGCGCCAGCAGCTCTACCCGGGACAGTACCTACGAGCAGTACTTC
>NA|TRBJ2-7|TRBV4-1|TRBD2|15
CASSRASGSAYEQYF
TGCGCCAGCAGCCGAGCTAGCGGGAGCGCCTACGAGCAGTACTTC
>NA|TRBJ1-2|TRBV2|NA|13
CASNPGLPYGYTF
TGTGCCAGCAATCCAGGGCTTCCTTATGGCTACACCTTC
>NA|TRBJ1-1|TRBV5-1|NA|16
CASSLAYRGRNTEAFF
TGCGCCAGCAGCTTGGCGTATAGGGGAAGGAACACTGAAGCTTTCTTT
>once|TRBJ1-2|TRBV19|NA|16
CASRPTDRVLKGGYTF
TGTGCCAGTAGGCCGACAGACCGCGTTCTTAAGGGGGGCTACACCTTC
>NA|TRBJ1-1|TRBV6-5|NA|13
CASSSGVFTEAFF
TGTGCCAGCAGTTCAGGGGTATTCACTGAAGCTTTCTTT
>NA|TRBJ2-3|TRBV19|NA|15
CASSMGGGRTDTQYF
TGTGCCAGTAGTATGGGAGGAGGGCGCACAGATACGCAGTATTTT
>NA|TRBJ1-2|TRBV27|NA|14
CASSLTGSSNGYTF
TGTGCCAGCAGTTTGACTGGGTCCAGCAATGGCTACACCTTC
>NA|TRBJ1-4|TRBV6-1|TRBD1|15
CASRKGGQGNEKLFF
TGTGCCAGCAGGAAGGGGGGACAGGGGAATGAAAAACTGTTTTTT
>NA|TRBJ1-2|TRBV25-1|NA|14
CASSAAGRNYGYTF
TGTGCCAGCAGTGCCGCGGGGAGGAACTATGGCTACACCTTC
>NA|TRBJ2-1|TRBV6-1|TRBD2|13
CAGAGETHHEQFF
TGTGCCGGAGCGGGAGAGACGCACCATGAGCAGTTCTTC
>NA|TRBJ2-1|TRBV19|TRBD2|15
CASSPKSSGNNEQFF
TGTGCCAGTAGCCCCAAGTCTAGCGGAAACAATGAGCAGTTCTTC
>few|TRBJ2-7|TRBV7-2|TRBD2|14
CASSSTSGPYEQYF
TGTGCCAGCAGTTCCACTAGCGGTCCTTACGAGCAGTACTTC
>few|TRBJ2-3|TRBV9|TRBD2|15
CASSPRYGTSDTQYF
TGTGCCAGCAGCCCTCGATACGGGACTAGCGACACGCAGTATTTT
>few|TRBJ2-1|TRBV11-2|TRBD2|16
CASSLVKGTSNNEQFF
TGTGCCAGCAGCTTAGTAAAGGGGACTAGTAACAATGAGCAGTTCTTC
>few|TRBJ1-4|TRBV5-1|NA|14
CASSLGRVNEKLFF
TGCGCCAGCAGCTTAGGCAGGGTGAATGAAAAACTGTTTTTT
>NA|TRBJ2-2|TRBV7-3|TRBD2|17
CASSLGGTSGLTGELFF
TGTGCCAGCAGCTTAGGTGGGACTAGCGGGTTAACCGGGGAGCTGTTTTTT
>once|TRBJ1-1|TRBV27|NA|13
CASSFGPNTEAFF
TGTGCCAGCAGTTTTGGCCCGAACACTGAAGCTTTCTTT
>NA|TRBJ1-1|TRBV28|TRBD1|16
CASRQPIGQGRTEAFF
TGTGCCAGCAGACAGCCCATAGGACAGGGAAGAACTGAAGCTTTCTTT
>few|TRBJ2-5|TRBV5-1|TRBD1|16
CASSLAPGQGLETQYF
TGCGCCAGCAGCTTGGCCCCGGGACAGGGGTTAGAGACCCAGTACTTC
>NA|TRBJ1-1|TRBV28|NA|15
CASSFVGVINTEAFF
TGTGCCAGCAGTTTTGTAGGGGTCATTAACACTGAAGCTTTCTTT
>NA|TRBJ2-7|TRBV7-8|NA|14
CASSYDRTSYEQYF
TGTGCCAGCAGCTATGACAGGACCTCCTACGAGCAGTACTTC
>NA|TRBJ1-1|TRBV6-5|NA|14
CASSYSGGATEAFF
TGTGCCAGCAGTTACTCTGGGGGGGCGACTGAAGCTTTCTTT
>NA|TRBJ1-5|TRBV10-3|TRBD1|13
CAIRGTGDQPQHF
TGTGCCATCAGGGGGACAGGAGATCAGCCCCAGCATTTT
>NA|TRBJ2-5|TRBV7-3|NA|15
CASSLPGTPPETQYF
TGTGCCAGCAGCTTACCCGGGACTCCCCCAGAGACCCAGTACTTC
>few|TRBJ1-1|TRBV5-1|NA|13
CASSLDASGEAFF
TGCGCCAGCAGCTTGGACGCTTCGGGGGAAGCTTTCTTT
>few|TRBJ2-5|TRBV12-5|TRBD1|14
CASGLQGRQETQYF
TGTGCTAGTGGTTTACAGGGGAGACAAGAGACCCAGTACTTC
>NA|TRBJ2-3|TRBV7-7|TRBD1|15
CASSPTGGSSDTQYF
TGTGCTAGCAGCCCGACAGGGGGCTCGTCAGATACGCAGTATTTT
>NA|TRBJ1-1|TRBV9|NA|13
CASSGIRAEGAFF
TGTGCCAGCAGCGGGATAAGGGCGGAGGGAGCTTTCTTT
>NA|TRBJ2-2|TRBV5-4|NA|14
CASMGRANTGELFF
TGTGCCAGCATGGGTCGGGCGAACACCGGGGAGCTGTTTTTT
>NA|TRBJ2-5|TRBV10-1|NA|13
CARSFSGQETQYF
TGCGCCAGGTCCTTTTCCGGCCAAGAGACCCAGTACTTC
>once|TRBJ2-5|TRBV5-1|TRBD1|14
CASSRQGEVETQYF
TGCGCCAGCAGCCGACAGGGGGAAGTGGAGACCCAGTACTTC
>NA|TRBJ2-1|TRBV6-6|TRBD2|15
CASSQPGLAGKSQFF
TGTGCCAGCAGCCAACCGGGACTAGCGGGAAAGAGTCAGTTCTTC
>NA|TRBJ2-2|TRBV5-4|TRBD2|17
CASNTLPTPGGTGELFF
TGTGCCAGCAACACACTCCCCACACCGGGGGGGACCGGGGAGCTGTTTTTT
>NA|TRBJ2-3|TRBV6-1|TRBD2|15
CATMGGRGRTDTQYF
TGTGCCACCATGGGGGGGAGGGGACGCACAGATACGCAGTATTTT
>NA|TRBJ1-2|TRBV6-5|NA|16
CASSSYLTGAIYGYTF
TGTGCCAGCAGTTCATACTTGACAGGCGCAATCTATGGCTACACCTTC
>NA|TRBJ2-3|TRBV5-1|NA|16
CASSPGSGPGTDTQYF
TGCGCCAGCAGCCCGGGTTCTGGCCCGGGAACAGATACGCAGTATTTT
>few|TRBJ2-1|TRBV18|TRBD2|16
CASSMLGGGPLHEQFF
TGTGCCAGCTCCATGCTTGGGGGAGGGCCGTTGCATGAGCAGTTCTTC
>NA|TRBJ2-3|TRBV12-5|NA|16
CASGLDLPRGADTQYF
TGTGCTAGTGGCCTAGACTTACCCCGGGGAGCAGATACGCAGTATTTT
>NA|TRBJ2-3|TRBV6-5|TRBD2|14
CASSYGGRVDTQYF
TGTGCCAGCAGTTACGGCGGGAGGGTAGATACGCAGTATTTT
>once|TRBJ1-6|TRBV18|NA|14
CASSPGLPGSPLHF
TGTGCCAGCTCACCAGGGCTTCCCGGTTCACCCCTCCACTTT
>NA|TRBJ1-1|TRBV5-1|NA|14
CASSLGAGNTEAFF
TGCGCCAGCAGCTTGGGGGCAGGAAACACTGAAGCTTTCTTT
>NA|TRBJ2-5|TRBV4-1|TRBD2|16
CASSPGASGAFGTQYF
TGCGCCAGCAGCCCCGGCGCTAGCGGGGCTTTTGGGACCCAGTACTTC
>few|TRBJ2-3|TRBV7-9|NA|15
CASSLVRSSTDTQYF
TGTGCCAGCAGCTTAGTGAGGTCTAGCACAGATACGCAGTATTTT
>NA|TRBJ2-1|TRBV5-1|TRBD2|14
CASSWTSADNEQFF
TGCGCCAGCAGCTGGACTAGCGCTGACAATGAGCAGTTCTTC
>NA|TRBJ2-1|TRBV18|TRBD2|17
CASSPGSGSLLNNEQFF
TGTGCCAGCTCACCCGGGAGCGGGAGCCTCCTAAACAATGAGCAGTTCTTC